These 27 T cell receptor beta chains were sequenced from one sample in a study of blood T cells in healthy people across ages. It was with a sample-barcoded 5' primer and a J-beta primer mix that a second PCR of roughly 7 to 12 cycles was run. In TCRdb, the 5' RACE reads were re-called with MiXCR into one record per CDR3 protein. The sample includes 800,000 to 950,000 distinct CDR3 sequences, roughly 48% of them seen just once. Source material: blood. The origin of the receptors is a man aged 30 to 39 in good health.

The rearrangement uses TRBV4-1 and TRBJ2-1; 9 bases are a match to TRBD2. The J call may be in error: the DNA end matches TRBJ2-7 better. The CDR3 contains 20 residues. Germline CDR1 MGHRA, CDR2 YSYEKL. The CDR3 DNA follows: TGCGCCAGCAGCCAAGCAGGGCGTACGGAGACTAGCGGCTCCTACAATGAGCAGTACTTC. It yields the protein CASSQAGRTETSGSYNEQYF.

Only one count was recorded for this clonotype. An end of the junction differs from the germline gene, which may be a read error. J is TRBJ1-2 and V is TRBV7-9; 8 bases fit TRBD1. The germline V gene encodes CDR1 SEHNR and CDR2 FQNEAQ (reference sequence). There are 15 residues in the CDR3. CDR3 amino acids: CACSLDRGPNYGYTF. The CDR3 bases are TGTGCCTGCAGCTTAGACAGGGGTCCTAACTATGGCTACACCTTC. Complete variable domain (other parts from reference TRBV7-9 and TRBJ1-2): DTGVSQNPRHKITKRGQNVTFRCDPISEHNRLYWYRQTLGQGPEFLTYFQNEAQLEKSRLLSDRFSAERPKGSFSTLEIQRTEQGDSAMYLCACSLDRGPNYGYTFGSGTRLTVV.

A few counts support this clonotype. The gene calls are TRBV29-1 and TRBJ2-1; D may be TRBD1 (5 bases). Germline CDR1 and CDR2: SQVTM and ANQGSEA. This CDR3 spans 14 amino acids. Trimming cost V 4 bases and J 7 bases, with 17 bases left between them. In DNA, the CDR3 is TGCAGCGTTGCTCTATGGCGACAGCTAAATGAGCAGTTCTTC. Its protein product is CSVALWRQLNEQFF.

The chain links TRBV29-1 to TRBJ1-2, with a tentative D call TRBD1 (5 bases). The ends were cut back, 5 bases at V and 7 bases at J, with 14 bases in the middle. The V gene's germline CDR1 is SQVTM and CDR2 ANQGSEA. The CDR3 spans 12 residues. The CDR3 bases are TGCAGCGTTCGCGGCAGGGAGGGTGGCTACACCTTC. It encodes CSVRGREGGYTF.

The J gene is TRBJ2-6, the V gene TRBV5-6; 8 nucleotides align to TRBD1. The CDR3 runs 15 residues. Germline values: CDR1 SGHDT, CDR2 YYEEEE. After removal of 4 bases from V and 5 bases from J, the junction contained 5 bases not matched to a gene. CDR3 sequence: CASSRDRGRANVLTF. CDR3 bases: TGTGCCAGCAGCCGCGACAGGGGCCGGGCCAACGTCCTGACTTTC. Complete variable domain (other parts from reference TRBV5-6 and TRBJ2-6): DAGVTQSPTHLIKTRGQQVTLRCSPKSGHDTVSWYQQALGQGPQFIFQYYEEEERQRGNFPDRFSGHQFPNYSSELNVNALLLGDSALYLCASSRDRGRANVLTFGAGSRLTVL.

V usage is TRBV20-1 and J usage is TRBJ2-3; TRBD1 might be the D (8 bases). V gave up 7 bases and J gave up 5 bases, with 16 bases separating them. CDR3 size: 13 residues. Germline values: CDR1 DFQATT, CDR2 SNEGSKA (reference sequence). CDR3 sequence: CSGDRGGGDTQYF. CDR3 nucleotides: TGCAGTGGAGACAGGGGCGGGGGAGATACGCAGTATTTT.

The chain is built from TRBV12-3 or TRBV12-4 and TRBJ2-7; D could derive from TRBD1 or TRBD2 (5 bases each). The CDR3 sequence is 15 residues long. Trimming took off 4 bases at V and 1 base at J, with 14 bases between the two ends. This CDR3 is CASSSSRASSYEQYF. The CDR3 nucleotides are TGTGCCAGCAGTTCTAGCAGGGCTAGTTCCTACGAGCAGTACTTC.

This clonotype was seen just once. The gene calls are TRBV5-1 and TRBJ2-3; either TRBD1 or TRBD2 may fit D (5 bases each). V gave up 4 bases and J gave up 4 bases, with 13 bases separating them. CDR3 length: 14 amino acids. CDR1 and CDR2 from the germline V gene are SGHRS and YFSETQ. This chain's CDR3 is CASSPGTLADTQYF. The CDR3 coding sequence is TGCGCCAGCAGCCCTGGGACCTTAGCAGATACGCAGTATTTT.

V gene TRBV20-1 combines with J gene TRBJ2-7; D may be TRBD2 (6 bases). Germline lookup yields CDR1 DFQATT and CDR2 SNEGSKA (reference sequence). The CDR3 consists of 13 residues. V lost 5 bases and J lost 3, with 14 bases in between. CDR3 region: CSAGTQGLYEQYF. CDR3 bases: TGCAGTGCTGGGACTCAGGGACTCTACGAGCAGTACTTC.

V gene TRBV7-2 combines with J gene TRBJ1-2; TRBD1 agrees at 7 bases. Germline V gene lookup returns CDR1 SGHTA and CDR2 FQGNSA. Trimming took 5 bases from V and 4 from J; bases not matched to a gene: 13. The CDR3 is 16 amino acids. The DNA for the CDR3 is TGTGCCAGCAGCCTCTCCCCTGGAGGGGGCGTCTATGGCTACACCTTC. Translation: CASSLSPGGGVYGYTF.

The chain couples TRBV12-3 or TRBV12-4 to TRBJ1-5, with 7 nucleotides matching TRBD1. The J segment lost 3 bases and the V segment lost 3 bases, leaving 8 bases of the junction unmatched. This CDR3 comprises 16 residues. DNA for the CDR3: TGTGCCAGCAGTTTTAGGCAGGGGGATGACAATCAGCCCCAGCATTTT. It specifies CASSFRQGDDNQPQHF.

The chain recombines TRBV20-1 with TRBJ2-7; tentative D call: TRBD2 (5 bases). CDR3 length equals 12 residues. The germline V and J ends were trimmed by 5 bases and 2 bases, with 10 bases remaining between them. From germline, CDR1 is DFQATT and CDR2 SNEGSKA (reference sequence). The CDR3 sequence is CSAQDSPYEQYF. CDR3 coding DNA: TGCAGTGCTCAGGACTCGCCCTACGAGCAGTACTTC.

The CDR3 spells CASSQSSQETQYF. In nucleotides, the CDR3 is TGTGCCAGCTCACAGTCGAGCCAAGAGACCCAGTACTTC. The V gene is TRBV18, the J gene TRBJ2-5; D not certain. This CDR3 is 13 amino acids long. V shed 4 bases and J shed 1 base, with 7 bases lying between them. Germline values: CDR1 KGHSH, CDR2 LQKENI.

CDR3 in amino acids: CSGGDINTGELFF. CDR3 DNA sequence: TGCAGCGGTGGGGATATTAACACCGGGGAGCTGTTTTTT. V gene TRBV29-1 combines with J gene TRBJ2-2, with unresolved D. The germline gives CDR1 SQVTM, CDR2 ANQGSEA. V was cut by 7 bases and J by 2 bases, with 11 bases left in between. The CDR3 is 13 amino acids.

The gene calls are TRBV7-9 and TRBJ2-2; D is ambiguous. This CDR3 spans 15 amino acids. Germline V gene lookup returns CDR1 SEHNR and CDR2 FQNEAQ (reference sequence). The ends were cut back, 3 bases at V and 0 bases at J, with 8 bases in the middle. Written as DNA, the CDR3 is TGTGCCAGCAGCTTGCAATTAACGAACACCGGGGAGCTGTTTTTT. Protein: CASSLQLTNTGELFF.

This clonotype was seen a handful of times. The rearrangement uses TRBV6-1 and TRBJ2-7; TRBD1 matches 7 bases. The V and J ends lost 6 bases and 2 bases, in that order; junction bases with no gene match: 10. The CDR3 length is 15 residues. The germline V gene has CDR1 MNHNS and CDR2 SASEGT. The CDR3 DNA sequence: TGTGCCAGCAGCGTTCCGGGACAGCTAACCTACGAGCAGTACTTC. It is translated as CASSVPGQLTYEQYF.

V and J are TRBV12-3 or TRBV12-4 and TRBJ2-4; D is unclear. The better agreement between TRBJ2-7 and the DNA end casts doubt on the J call. There are 13 residues in the CDR3. Here the CDR3 reads CASSLARKYEQYF. The DNA of the CDR3 is TGTGCCAGCAGTTTAGCCCGTAAATACGAGCAGTACTTC.

This chain uses TRBV3-1 with TRBJ1-5; D gene uncertain. Germline V gene data show CDR1 as LGHDT and CDR2 as YNNKEL (reference sequence). The CDR3 totals 17 residues. The ends were cut back, 0 bases at V and 0 bases at J, with 12 bases in the middle. The CDR3 protein is CASSQETRGYSNQPQHF. The CDR3 DNA reads as TGTGCCAGCAGCCAAGAAACCCGAGGGTATAGCAATCAGCCCCAGCATTTT.

This clonotype has only a few counts. V gene TRBV12-3 or TRBV12-4 combines with J gene TRBJ2-3; no firm D call. The CDR3 consists of 14 residues. Trimming stripped 5 bases from V and 3 bases from J, with 12 bases between. The chain's CDR3 is CASSKGLETDTQYF. The CDR3 DNA reads as TGTGCCAGCAGTAAAGGGTTGGAGACAGATACGCAGTATTTT.

As to this clonotype: One junction end does not reproduce the germline sequence, and a read error may be involved. The rearrangement uses TRBV6-5 and TRBJ2-3; weak D call: TRBD1 (6 bases). The CDR3 has 15 residues. CDR1 is MNHEY and CDR2 is SVGAGI in the germline V gene. The CDR3 loop reads CASSPEDSLTNTQYF. The CDR3 DNA follows: TGTGCCAGCAGTCCCGAGGACAGCCTCACAAATACGCAGTATTTT.

This clonotype came up a few times. DNA for the CDR3: TGTGCCAGCAGCCCCTATCTTCGACAAGAGACCCAGTACTTC. This gives the protein CASSPYLRQETQYF. The chain uses TRBV4-2 and TRBJ2-5; the D is unclear. Per the germline V gene, CDR1 is LGHNA and CDR2 is YNFKEQ. Deletions cut 4 bases from V and 2 bases from J, with 11 bases between. This CDR3 has 14 residues.

This clonotype was seen ten or more times. The rearrangement uses TRBV4-2 and TRBJ1-2, with D uncertain. The germline CDR1 and CDR2 sequences are LGHNA and YNFKEQ. The V end lost 0 bases, the J end lost 4 bases, and 12 bases lay between the germline ends. The length of the CDR3 is 15 residues. The CDR3 DNA reads as TGTGCCAGCAGCCAAGATCAAGGGATAAGCTATGGCTACACCTTC. It is translated as CASSQDQGISYGYTF.

This clonotype was counted only a few times. The chain is built from TRBV7-2 and TRBJ2-7; TRBD1 agrees at 7 bases. This CDR3 spans 15 amino acids. The germline V gene has CDR1 SGHTA and CDR2 FQGNSA. J was trimmed by 0 bases and V by 5 bases; bases with no gene match: 7. CDR3 coding DNA: TGTGCCAGCAGCAAGGCCGGGACAGTCTCCTACGAGCAGTACTTC. This codes for CASSKAGTVSYEQYF. The complete variable domain, with remaining parts taken from reference TRBV7-2 and TRBJ2-7, reads GAGVSQSPSNKVTEKGKDVELRCDPISGHTALYWYRQSLGQGLEFLIYFQGNSAPDKSGLPSDRFSAERTGGSVSTLTIQRTQQEDSAVYLCASSKAGTVSYEQYFGPGTRLTVT.

The chain employs TRBV4-1 and TRBJ2-1, with D possibly called TRBD1 or TRBD2 (5 bases each). The CDR3 length is 17 residues. Germline lookup yields CDR1 MGHRA and CDR2 YSYEKL. V shed 1 base and J shed 3 bases, with 16 bases lying between them. The CDR3 loop is CASSQVAYDSYYNEQFF. The CDR3 nucleotides read TGCGCCAGCAGCCAAGTAGCGTATGACAGTTACTACAATGAGCAGTTCTTC.

This chain uses TRBV20-1 with TRBJ2-6; 10 bases fit TRBD2. The CDR3 has 18 amino acids. V lost 3 bases, J lost 2 bases, and 10 bases stayed unmatched. Germline CDR1 DFQATT, CDR2 SNEGSKA (reference sequence). The CDR3 protein is CSASTIAGGLTGANVLTF. In DNA, the CDR3 is TGCAGTGCTAGCACTATAGCGGGGGGCCTCACTGGGGCCAACGTCCTGACTTTC.

This chain joins TRBV29-1 and TRBJ1-1; D unresolved. Germline lookup yields CDR1 SQVTM and CDR2 ANQGSEA. The CDR3 runs 13 residues. V lost 0 bases, J lost 1 base, and 6 bases lay in between. CDR3 sequence (DNA): TGCAGCGTTGAAGATCAGGAGAACACTGAAGCTTTCTTT. Its translation is CSVEDQENTEAFF.

With regard to this clonotype: Since a much larger clone is just one base distant, this may be a read error. CDR3 in DNA: TGTGCCAGCAGCTTAACAGGGAAGACAGATACGCGGTATTTT. It codes for CASSLTGKTDTRYF. The chain employs TRBV7-2 and TRBJ2-3; TRBD1 is a possible D gene (6 bases). Germline assignment: CDR1 SGHTA and CDR2 FQGNSA. The CDR3 has 14 residues. Based on the CDR3 plus reference TRBV7-2 and TRBJ2-3, the full variable domain is GAGVSQSPSNKVTEKGKDVELRCDPISGHTALYWYRQSLGQGLEFLIYFQGNSAPDKSGLPSDRFSAERTGGSVSTLTIQRTQQEDSAVYLCASSLTGKTDTRYFGPGTRLTVL.